The rows below give T cell receptor beta chains drawn from one sample of a study of cytomegalovirus exposure and HLA in healthy donors. Measured with immunoSEQ multiplex PCR; TCRdb has only the in-frame clones, and not every one. The sample contains approximately 90,000 clones, 85% of which appear only once. Material for sequencing was PBMCs. Receptors were obtained from a man aged 40-49 years in good health and CMV-seropositive. Both conserved end residues are part of each CDR3. The D gene is left open where the match is weak. The listing skips clone size in some rows; elsewhere it reads once, few, many or a size class.

v_call,j_call,clone_size,d_call,cdr3_nt,cdr3_aa
TRBV6-1,TRBJ2-7,-,-,TGTGCCAGCACTGTAACCGGCTACGAGCAGTACTTC,CASTVTGYEQYF
TRBV5-1,TRBJ2-7,once,-,TGCGCCAGCAGCTTGGGACAGCACACCTACGAGCAGTACTTC,CASSLGQHTYEQYF
TRBV9,TRBJ1-3,-,-,TGTGCCAGCAGCGTAGACGCGGCCTCTGGAAACACCATATATTTT,CASSVDAASGNTIYF
TRBV27,TRBJ1-6,-,-,TGTGCCAGCGGGGCACTCTATTCACCCCTCCACTTT,CASGALYSPLHF
TRBV9,TRBJ2-5,-,-,TGTGCCAGCAGCGTCGGGGGGCTTGGGGAGACCCAGTACTTC,CASSVGGLGETQYF
TRBV7-6,TRBJ2-3,-,TRBD1,TGTGCCAGCAGCACGCAGGGGGCGAGCACAGATACGCAGTATTTT,CASSTQGASTDTQYF
TRBV6-5,TRBJ1-3,-,-,TGTGCCAGCACCGGGTTGACGGGGAGAAACACCATATATTTT,CASTGLTGRNTIYF
TRBV14,TRBJ2-7,-,-,TGTGCCAGCAGCCAGGAGGGACCGAGTCACGAGCAGTACTTC,CASSQEGPSHEQYF
TRBV28,TRBJ1-6,-,-,TGTGCCACGGCAGGGAACTATAATTCACCCCTCCACTTT,CATAGNYNSPLHF
TRBV2,TRBJ2-6,-,TRBD1,TGTGCCAGCAGTGGCCCGGGACAGGGTGGCAACGTCCTGACTTTC,CASSGPGQGGNVLTF
TRBV4-1,TRBJ2-7,-,-,TGCGCCAGCAGCCAAGACATGACAGCAGACGAGCAGTACTTC,CASSQDMTADEQYF
TRBV14,TRBJ2-1,-,TRBD2,TGTGCCAGCATGGGACTAGCGGGCAGATACAATGAGCAGTTCTTC,CASMGLAGRYNEQFF
TRBV7-7,TRBJ2-2,-,-,TGTGCTAGCAGCTTCTCAGAGAACACCGGGGAGCTGTTTTTT,CASSFSENTGELFF
TRBV11-2,TRBJ2-6,-,-,TGTGCCAGCAGCTTAGCCCTTGGGGCCAACGTCCTGACTTTC,CASSLALGANVLTF
TRBV11-3,TRBJ1-6,-,TRBD1,TGTGCCAGCAGCTCGGGACAGGGGGATTCACCCCTCCACTTT,CASSSGQGDSPLHF
TRBV11-3,TRBJ1-6,-,TRBD1,TGTGCCAGCAGCTCCGGGACAGGGAACTCACCCCTCCACTTT,CASSSGTGNSPLHF
TRBV29-1,TRBJ2-7,few,-,TGCAGCGCTCAGGACTTCTCCTACGAGCAGTACTTC,CSAQDFSYEQYF
TRBV4-1,TRBJ2-7,-,-,TGCGCCAGCAGCCAAGTCCTGGCTATAGGGGGTAGGTCCTACGAGCAGTACTTC,CASSQVLAIGGRSYEQYF
TRBV28,TRBJ2-7,once,TRBD2,TGTGCCAGCAGAAATCTAGCGGATGAGCAGTACTTC,CASRNLADEQYF
TRBV7-3,TRBJ2-5,-,TRBD1,TGTGCCAGCAGCGCGGACAGGCGAGAGACCCAGTACTTC,CASSADRRETQYF
TRBV4-1,TRBJ1-4,-,-,TGCGCCAGCAGCCAAGAAGCGGGCGGCAGTGAAAAACTGTTTTTT,CASSQEAGGSEKLFF
TRBV7-9,TRBJ2-1,once,TRBD2,TGTTCCAGCAGCTTAGCGAGCGGGGGGCCCAATGAGCAGTTCTTC,CSSSLASGGPNEQFF
TRBV6-4,TRBJ2-7,few,-,TGTGCCAGCAGTGACGAGGGCCCGCAGTACTTC,CASSDEGPQYF